The rows below give T cell receptor beta chains drawn from one sample of a study of blood T cell repertoires in COVID-19. The method was immunoSEQ multiplex PCR; TCRdb's version includes in-frame clones alone and lacks a portion of them. The profile covers over 300,000 clones, with about 89% appearing a single time and 1% to 1.5% taken by the ten largest. Sequencing was done on a sample of peripheral blood. The receptors originated from a man between 40 and 49 years old with acute or convalescent COVID-19. CDR3s include the opening cysteine and the closing phenylalanine or tryptophan. The order of the fields is V gene, D gene, J gene, CDR3 protein. D genes are given only for firm matches.

v_gene: TRBV28; d_gene: NA; j_gene: TRBJ1-1; CDR3aa: CASSFGSGVEAFF
v_gene: TRBV30; d_gene: NA; j_gene: TRBJ1-2; CDR3aa: CAWSVRQDTNYGYTF
v_gene: TRBV5-4; d_gene: TRBD1; j_gene: TRBJ1-2; CDR3aa: CASSQTGNYGYTF
v_gene: TRBV1; d_gene: NA; j_gene: TRBJ2-4; CDR3aa: CTNRRGLGDIQYF
v_gene: TRBV28; d_gene: TRBD1; j_gene: TRBJ2-3; CDR3aa: CASSTRQGRTDTQYF
v_gene: TRBV29-1; d_gene: NA; j_gene: TRBJ1-4; CDR3aa: CSVESGRNEKLFF
v_gene: TRBV3-1/TRBV3-2; d_gene: TRBD2; j_gene: TRBJ2-7; CDR3aa: CASSPEVRGLREKATEQYF
v_gene: TRBV5-4; d_gene: TRBD2; j_gene: TRBJ2-2; CDR3aa: CASSRAGATGELFF
v_gene: TRBV5-5; d_gene: NA; j_gene: TRBJ2-7; CDR3aa: CASSLGAGNYEQYF
v_gene: TRBV6-6; d_gene: TRBD1; j_gene: TRBJ1-1; CDR3aa: CASSPLGQPNTEAFF
v_gene: TRBV10-3; d_gene: NA; j_gene: TRBJ1-4; CDR3aa: CAISEAGRMKKSLFF
v_gene: TRBV2; d_gene: NA; j_gene: TRBJ2-7; CDR3aa: CASSEWGDEQYF
v_gene: TRBV4-3; d_gene: NA; j_gene: TRBJ1-4; CDR3aa: CASSRSQEMKIGLFF
v_gene: TRBV7-3; d_gene: TRBD2; j_gene: TRBJ2-3; CDR3aa: CASSSGLESPDTQYF